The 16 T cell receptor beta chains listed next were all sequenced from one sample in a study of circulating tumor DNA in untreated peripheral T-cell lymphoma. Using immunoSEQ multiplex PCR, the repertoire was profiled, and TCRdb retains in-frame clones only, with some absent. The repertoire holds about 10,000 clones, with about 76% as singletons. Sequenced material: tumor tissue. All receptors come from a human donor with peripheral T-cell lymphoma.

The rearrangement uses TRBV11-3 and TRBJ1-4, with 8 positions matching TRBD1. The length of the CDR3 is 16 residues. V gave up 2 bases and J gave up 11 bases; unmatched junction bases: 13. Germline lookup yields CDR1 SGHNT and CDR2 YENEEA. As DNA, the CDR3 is TGTGCCAGCAGCTTATACCCAGACAGGGGACGAGCCAAACTGTTTTTT. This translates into CASSLYPDRGRAKLFF.

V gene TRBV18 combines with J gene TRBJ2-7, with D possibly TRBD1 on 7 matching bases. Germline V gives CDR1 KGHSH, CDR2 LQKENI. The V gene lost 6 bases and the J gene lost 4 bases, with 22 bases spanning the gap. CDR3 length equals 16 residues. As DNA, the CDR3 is TGTGCCAGCTCCCTAGCGCCCACAGGGGTTAGTTACGAGCAGTACTTC. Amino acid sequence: CASSLAPTGVSYEQYF.

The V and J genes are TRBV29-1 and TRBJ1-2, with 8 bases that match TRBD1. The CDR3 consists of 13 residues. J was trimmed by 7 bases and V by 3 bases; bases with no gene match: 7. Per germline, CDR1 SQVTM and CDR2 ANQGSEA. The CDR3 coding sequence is TGCAGCGTTGAGGACAGGGTCTCTGGTGGCTACACCTTC. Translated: CSVEDRVSGGYTF.

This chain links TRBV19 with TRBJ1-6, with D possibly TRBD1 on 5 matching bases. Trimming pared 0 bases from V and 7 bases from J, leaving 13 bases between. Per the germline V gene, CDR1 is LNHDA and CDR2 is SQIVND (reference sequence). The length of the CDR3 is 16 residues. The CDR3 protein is CASSIDAIEGNSPLHF. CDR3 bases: TGTGCCAGTAGTATAGACGCGATCGAGGGGAATTCACCCCTCCACTTT.

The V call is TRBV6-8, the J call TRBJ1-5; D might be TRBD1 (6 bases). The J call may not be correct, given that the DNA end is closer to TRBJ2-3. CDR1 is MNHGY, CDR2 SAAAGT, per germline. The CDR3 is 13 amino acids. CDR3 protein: CASSYGGHQPQYF. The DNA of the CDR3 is TGTGCCAGCAGTTACGGGGGCCACCAGCCCCAGTATTTT.

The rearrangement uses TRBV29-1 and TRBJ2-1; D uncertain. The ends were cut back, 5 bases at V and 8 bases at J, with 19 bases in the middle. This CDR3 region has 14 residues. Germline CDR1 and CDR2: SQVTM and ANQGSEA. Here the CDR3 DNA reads TGCAGCGTTCATAGTTCGACCTGGGCCGATGAGCAGTTCTTC. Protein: CSVHSSTWADEQFF.

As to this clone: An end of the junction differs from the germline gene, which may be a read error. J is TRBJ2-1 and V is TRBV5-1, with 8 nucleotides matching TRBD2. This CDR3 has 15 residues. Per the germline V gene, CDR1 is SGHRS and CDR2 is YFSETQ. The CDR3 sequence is CASTPPGLVSREQFF. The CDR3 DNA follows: TGCGCTAGCACCCCCCCGGGACTAGTTTCTCGCGAGCAGTTCTTC.

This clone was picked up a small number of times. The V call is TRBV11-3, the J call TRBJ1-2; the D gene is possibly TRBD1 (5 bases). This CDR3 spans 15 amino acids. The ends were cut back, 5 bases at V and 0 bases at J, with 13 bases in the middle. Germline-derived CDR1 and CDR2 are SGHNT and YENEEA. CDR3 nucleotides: TGTGCCAGCAGCCCCGCAGGGACTCCTAACTATGGCTACACCTTC. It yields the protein CASSPAGTPNYGYTF.

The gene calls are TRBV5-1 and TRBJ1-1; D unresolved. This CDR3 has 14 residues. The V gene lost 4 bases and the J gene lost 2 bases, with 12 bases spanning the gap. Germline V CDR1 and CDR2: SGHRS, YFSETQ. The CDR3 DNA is TGCGCCAGCAGCCCTACACCGCTCAACACTGAAGCTTTCTTT. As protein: CASSPTPLNTEAFF.

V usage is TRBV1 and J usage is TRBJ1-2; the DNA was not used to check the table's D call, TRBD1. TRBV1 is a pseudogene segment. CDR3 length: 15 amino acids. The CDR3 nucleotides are TGCGCCAGCAGCCACGGATTAGGGGGCCCCTATGGCTACACCTTC. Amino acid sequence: CASSHGLGGPYGYTF.

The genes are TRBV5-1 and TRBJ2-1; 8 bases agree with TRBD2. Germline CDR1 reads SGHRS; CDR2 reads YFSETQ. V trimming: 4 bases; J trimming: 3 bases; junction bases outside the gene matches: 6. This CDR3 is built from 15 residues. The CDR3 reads CASSKSGGSYNEQFF. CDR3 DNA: TGCGCCAGCAGCAAGAGCGGGGGAAGCTACAATGAGCAGTTCTTC.

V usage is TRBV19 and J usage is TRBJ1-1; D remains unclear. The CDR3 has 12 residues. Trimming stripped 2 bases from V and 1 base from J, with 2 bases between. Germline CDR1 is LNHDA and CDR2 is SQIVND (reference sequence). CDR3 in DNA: TGTGCCAGTAGTATACAGAACACTGAAGCTTTCTTT. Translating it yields CASSIQNTEAFF.

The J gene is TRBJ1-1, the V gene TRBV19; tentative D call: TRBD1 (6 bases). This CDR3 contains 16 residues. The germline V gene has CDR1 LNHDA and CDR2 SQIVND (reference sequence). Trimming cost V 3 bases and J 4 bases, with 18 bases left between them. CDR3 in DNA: TGTGCCAGTAGTATTCTTAGCGGGGGCAAGAGCACTGAAGCTTTCTTT. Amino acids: CASSILSGGKSTEAFF.

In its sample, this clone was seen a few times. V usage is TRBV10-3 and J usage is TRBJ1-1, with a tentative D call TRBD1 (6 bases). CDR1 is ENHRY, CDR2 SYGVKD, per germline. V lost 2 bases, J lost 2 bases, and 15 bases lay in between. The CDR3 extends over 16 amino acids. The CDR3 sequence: CAISEMGALPNTEAFF. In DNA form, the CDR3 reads TGTGCCATCAGTGAGATGGGGGCACTCCCTAACACTGAAGCTTTCTTT.

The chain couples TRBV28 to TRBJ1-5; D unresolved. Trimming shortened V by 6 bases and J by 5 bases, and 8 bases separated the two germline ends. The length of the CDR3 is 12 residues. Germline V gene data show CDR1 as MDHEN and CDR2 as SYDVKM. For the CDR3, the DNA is TGTGCCAGCAGACAATCCGATCAGCCCCAGCATTTT. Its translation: CASRQSDQPQHF.

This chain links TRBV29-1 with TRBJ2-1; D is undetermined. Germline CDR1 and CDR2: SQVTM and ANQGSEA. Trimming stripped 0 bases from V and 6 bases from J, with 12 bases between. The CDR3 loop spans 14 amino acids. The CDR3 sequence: CSVEEVGYGNEQFF. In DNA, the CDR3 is TGCAGCGTTGAAGAGGTCGGCTACGGCAATGAGCAGTTCTTC.